Below are 3 T cell receptor beta chains sequenced from a single sample in a study of OX40 agonist ivuxolimab in advanced cancers. The repertoire was sequenced with immunoSEQ multiplex PCR; TCRdb's copy has only in-frame clones and lacks some. The sample gives approximately 92,000 clones, approximately 93% of which show up once; around 0.17% is in the top ten. This specimen consisted of CD4+ or CD8+ T cells sorted from blood, obtained in a trial of the OX40 agonist ivuxolimab. The source of these receptors is an adult with an advanced solid tumor such as melanoma, head and neck, liver or kidney cancer.

CDR3 nucleotide sequence: TGTGCCAGCAGCTTAGGGGACGAGCAGTACTTC. Its translation is CASSLGDEQYF. This rearrangement joins TRBV11-3 to TRBJ2-7; D unresolved. The CDR3 sequence is 11 residues long. Germline CDR1 and CDR2: SGHNT and YENEEA. V dropped 1 base and J dropped 5 bases, with 3 bases sitting between them. Full variable domain (rest looked up from reference TRBV11-3 and TRBJ2-7): EAGVVQSPRYKIIEKKQPVAFWCNPISGHNTLYWYLQNLGQGPELLIRYENEEAVDDSQLPKDRFSAERLKGVDSTLKIQPAELGDSAVYLCASSLGDEQYFGPGTRLTVT.

This clone was counted a single time. V and J are TRBV10-3 and TRBJ2-7, with D maybe TRBD1 (5 bases). This CDR3 is built from 14 residues. Trimming took 7 bases from V and 3 from J, leaving 16 bases between them. CDR1 is ENHRY and CDR2 is SYGVKD in the germline V gene. CDR3 loop: CAIKETEDFYEQYF. Here the CDR3 DNA reads TGTGCCATCAAAGAGACAGAGGATTTCTACGAGCAGTACTTC.

This clone was detected once. This chain links TRBV28 with TRBJ1-5; TRBD1 matches 9 bases. This CDR3 has 19 residues. Trimming cost V 1 base and J 6 bases; bases outside gene matches: 16. Germline CDR1 and CDR2: MDHEN and SYDVKM. CDR3: CASSLSFHAADRGFQPQHF. In DNA, the CDR3 is TGTGCCAGCAGTTTATCCTTCCACGCCGCTGACAGGGGGTTTCAGCCCCAGCATTTT.